Listed here are 6 T cell receptor beta chains from one sample, sequenced in a study of T cell repertoires in cytomegalovirus infection (dated by TCRdb to between 2019 and 2020). TCRdb records Illumina HiSeq 1500 as the sequencer. TCRdb trimmed the raw reads at Q25, called clones with MiXCR and kept productive beta chains. When rows share a CDR3 protein, they turn into one entry using the most common DNA and genes. This sample lists 450,000 to 600,000 distinct CDR3 sequences; around 11% were detected once. The ten largest account for 10% to 13% of the sample. Source material: PBMCs. The receptors were sampled from a human donor in good health (CMV status not recorded). Some clones in this sample may be carry-over from other donors' samples.

The V gene is TRBV20-1, the J gene TRBJ2-4; 8 nucleotides align to TRBD1. The J segment lost 4 bases and the V segment lost 2 bases, leaving 7 bases of the junction unmatched. Germline CDR1 and CDR2: DFQATT and SNEGSKA (reference sequence). The CDR3 totals 15 residues. The CDR3 loop is CSARNRDRQKNIQYF. The CDR3 region has the DNA TGCAGTGCTAGAAACCGGGACAGGCAAAAAAACATTCAGTACTTC.

Ten or more counts support this clonotype. The chain recombines TRBV9 with TRBJ1-4; TRBD1 agrees at 10 bases. Losses at the gene ends were 4 bases for V and 7 bases for J; bases not matched to a gene: 7. The CDR3 runs 15 residues. Germline CDR1 and CDR2: SGDLS and YYNGEE. Here the CDR3 reads CASSPSGTGAEKLFF. The CDR3 nucleotides read TGTGCCAGCAGCCCCTCCGGGACAGGGGCTGAAAAACTGTTTTTT.

This clonotype was seen at least ten times. The CDR3: CASSLVVGETQYF. The CDR3 DNA follows: TGTGCCAGCAGTTTAGTAGTGGGAGAGACCCAGTACTTC. The chain uses TRBV12-3 or TRBV12-4 and TRBJ2-5; no definite D call. V lost 1 base and J lost 4, with 7 bases in between. CDR3 length: 13 amino acids.

Ten or more counts support this clonotype. This chain links TRBV11-2 with TRBJ1-1; perhaps TRBD1 as D (5 bases). With 3 bases removed from V and 8 bases from J, the gap between germline ends came to 10 bases. Per the germline V gene, CDR1 is SGHAT and CDR2 is FQNNGV. This CDR3 contains 12 residues. CDR3 sequence: CASSFSGGEAFF. The CDR3, as DNA: TGTGCCAGCAGCTTTTCGGGGGGGGAAGCTTTCTTT.

J is TRBJ2-1 and V is TRBV2, with D possibly matching TRBD2 (5 bases). Germline CDR1 SNHLY, CDR2 FYNNEI. The CDR3 length is 12 residues. The V and J ends lost 4 bases and 6 bases respectively, with 7 bases between them. The CDR3 DNA reads as TGTGCCAGCAGTGGAGAGGGCAATGAGCAGTTCTTC. It encodes CASSGEGNEQFF.

The chain carries TRBV29-1 and TRBJ2-1, with D maybe TRBD1 (6 bases). The CDR3 runs to 13 residues. V was trimmed by 5 bases and J by 9 bases, leaving 17 bases between them. The germline V gene has CDR1 SQVTM and CDR2 ANQGSEA. The CDR3 DNA reads TGCAGCGTTAGTTACAGGGTATTTGGTGAGCAGTTCTTC. Its translation: CSVSYRVFGEQFF.